Below, one T cell receptor (beta chain) is given with its context. These data are taken from a study of identical twins. Trimming took 0 bases from V and 5 from J, leaving 11 bases between them. This CDR3 has 15 amino acids. The germline gives CDR1 SGHRS, CDR2 YFSETQ. TCRdb reanalysed the 5' RACE reads using MiXCR and keeps one entry per CDR3 protein. The sample lists about 890,000 distinct CDR3 sequences; roughly an eighth were seen once. The same data also went into a second study, on yellow fever vaccine responses in identical twins.

Sequenced input: PBMCs. The clonotype originates from a woman under 30 in good health. The chain combines TRBV5-1 with TRBJ2-2; possible D gene TRBD2, 6 bases. The CDR3 nucleotides read TGCGCCAGCAGCTTGGGGCGGGAAGGAACCGGGGAGCTGTTTTTT. Amino acid sequence: CASSLGREGTGELFF.